The 17 T cell receptor beta chains in this list originate from one sample, sequenced in a study of blood T cell repertoires in COVID-19. Profiled with immunoSEQ multiplex PCR; TCRdb holds only in-frame clones, not every one. In the table there are about 150,000 clones, 60% to 85% of which are singletons. The sample taken for sequencing was peripheral blood. These receptors were obtained from a man over 45 with acute or convalescent COVID-19.

The genes are TRBV7-9 and TRBJ2-2; D is perhaps TRBD2 (5 bases). Germline V gene lookup returns CDR1 SEHNR and CDR2 FQNEAQ (reference sequence). The CDR3 extends over 16 amino acids. V lost 0 bases to trimming and J lost 3 bases, with 11 bases between them. CDR3 sequence (DNA): TGTGCCAGCAGCTTAGCCCCGGGGATGGACACCGGGGAGCTGTTTTTT. This encodes CASSLAPGMDTGELFF.

This chain links TRBV29-1 with TRBJ2-1; 7 bases agree with TRBD1. Trimming cost V 5 bases and J 2 bases; bases outside gene matches: 6. CDR1 and CDR2 from the germline V gene are SQVTM and ANQGSEA. The CDR3 length is 14 residues. The CDR3 loop is CSVLGTATYNEQFF. DNA for the CDR3: TGCAGCGTTCTGGGGACAGCGACCTACAATGAGCAGTTCTTC.

The chain has TRBV19 and TRBJ2-3; the D is unclear. Between the trimmed V and J ends, which lost 0 bases and 4 bases, there was a span of 8 bases. Germline V gene lookup returns CDR1 LNHDA and CDR2 SQIVND (reference sequence). The CDR3 totals 14 residues. The CDR3 loop is CASSIETKADTQYF. In nucleotides, the CDR3 is TGTGCCAGTAGTATAGAAACTAAAGCAGATACGCAGTATTTT.

This clone was detected only a few times. This rearrangement joins TRBV3-1 (or the pseudogene TRBV3-2) to TRBJ2-1; the match to TRBD2 covers 7 bases. The trim removed 4 bases at V and 5 bases at J, leaving 2 bases unmatched. The germline V gene has CDR1 LGHDT and CDR2 YNNKEL (reference sequence). The CDR3 totals 13 residues. The CDR3 DNA reads TGTGCCAGCAGCCCGGGACTAAACAATGAGCAGTTCTTC. Translation: CASSPGLNNEQFF.

This chain links TRBV7-6 with TRBJ2-2, with TRBD1 identical over 9 bases. The germline V gene encodes CDR1 SGHVS and CDR2 FNYEAQ. The CDR3 consists of 19 residues. With V trimmed by 6 bases and J by 0 bases, 14 bases remained unmatched. The CDR3 coding sequence is TGTGCCAGCAGGTCTGCACGTCCCGGGACAGGGTCGAACACCGGGGAGCTGTTTTTT. Its translation is CASRSARPGTGSNTGELFF.

This clone has only one observation. The chain combines TRBV6-1 with TRBJ2-1; 11 nucleotides align to TRBD1. CDR3 length equals 16 residues. V was pared by 2 bases and J by 6 bases, with 6 bases of the junction left unmatched. Germline CDR1 reads MNHNS; CDR2 reads SASEGT. This CDR3 is CASSEYSGTGGNEQFF. As DNA, the CDR3 is TGTGCCAGCAGTGAATACTCCGGGACAGGGGGCAATGAGCAGTTCTTC.

This chain joins TRBV15 and TRBJ1-5; a possible D gene is TRBD1 (5 bases). Looked up from germline, CDR1 is LNHNV and CDR2 is YYDKDF (reference sequence). The CDR3 has 15 residues. Trimming removed 1 base at V and 1 base at J, with 8 bases between. The CDR3 protein is CATSRGRGSNQPQHF. CDR3 nucleotides: TGTGCCACCAGCAGAGGGCGGGGGAGCAATCAGCCCCAGCATTTT.

The CDR3 sequence: CASSHKGPRPGQRSGYSPLHF. In DNA, the CDR3 is TGTGCCAGCAGTCACAAGGGGCCAAGACCGGGACAACGTTCCGGCTATTCACCCCTCCACTTT. The chain recombines TRBV6-6 with TRBJ1-6, with a possible D match to TRBD1 (6 bases). In germline, CDR1 is MNHNY, CDR2 SVGAGI (reference sequence). Between the trimmed V and J ends, which lost 5 bases and 8 bases, there was a span of 34 bases. This CDR3 has 21 amino acids.

The rearrangement links TRBV7-2 to TRBJ1-4; D is ambiguous. The V gene lost 3 bases and the J gene lost 5 bases, with 16 bases spanning the gap. Germline CDR1 reads SGHTA; CDR2 reads FQGNSA. This CDR3 region has 16 residues. The CDR3 DNA reads as TGTGCCAGCAGCTTTGAGGGTCCCGGAGCCAATGAAAAACTGTTTTTT. Amino acids: CASSFEGPGANEKLFF. Combining the CDR3 with reference TRBV7-2 and TRBJ1-4 gives the whole variable domain GAGVSQSPSNKVTEKGKDVELRCDPISGHTALYWYRQSLGQGLEFLIYFQGNSAPDKSGLPSDRFSAERTGGSVSTLTIQRTQQEDSAVYLCASSFEGPGANEKLFFGSGTQLSVL.

This clone appeared once. This chain joins TRBV4-1 and TRBJ1-4; D is unresolved. The V and J ends lost 1 base and 7 bases respectively, with 10 bases between them. This CDR3 has 14 residues. The V gene's germline CDR1 is MGHRA and CDR2 YSYEKL. The CDR3 reads CASSQVGGAEKLFF. In DNA form, the CDR3 reads TGCGCCAGCAGCCAAGTAGGAGGAGCTGAAAAACTGTTTTTT.

The V gene is TRBV11-2, the J gene TRBJ2-7, with unresolved D. This CDR3 spans 13 amino acids. Germline lookup yields CDR1 SGHAT and CDR2 FQNNGV. Trimming pared 6 bases from V and 2 bases from J, leaving 11 bases between. CDR3 amino acids: CASSSTQAYEQYF. DNA of the CDR3: TGTGCCAGCAGTTCTACTCAAGCCTACGAGCAGTACTTC.

This chain joins TRBV19 and TRBJ1-5, with unresolved D. The ends were cut back, 5 bases at V and 0 bases at J, with 8 bases in the middle. Germline-derived CDR1 and CDR2 are LNHDA and SQIVND (reference sequence). The CDR3 sequence is 14 residues long. CDR3: CASSAVASNQPQHF. CDR3 nucleotides: TGTGCCAGTAGTGCGGTTGCTAGCAATCAGCCCCAGCATTTT.

The chain has TRBV6-6 and TRBJ1-2; 10 nucleotides align to TRBD1. This CDR3 is built from 13 residues. V was pared by 6 bases and J by 6 bases, with 4 bases of the junction left unmatched. Per the germline V gene, CDR1 is MNHNY and CDR2 is SVGAGI (reference sequence). CDR3 amino acids: CASSLTGGHGYTF. The CDR3, as DNA: TGTGCCAGCAGCCTGACAGGGGGCCATGGCTACACCTTC.

The chain links TRBV5-1 to TRBJ2-7, with 7 bases matching TRBD1. Trimming at V came to 0 bases and at J to 5 bases, leaving 5 bases not matched to a gene. This CDR3 is built from 14 residues. Germline loops: CDR1 SGHRS, CDR2 YFSETQ. The DNA for the CDR3 is TGCGCCAGCAGCTTGGAAGGGGGCGTCCACGAGCAGTACTTC. It codes for CASSLEGGVHEQYF.

J is TRBJ1-1 and V is TRBV30, with D tentatively TRBD1 (6 bases). Germline V gene sequence: CDR1 GTSNPN, CDR2 SVGIG (reference sequence). V was shortened by 0 bases and J by 1 base, with 9 bases between the two germline ends. This CDR3 spans 14 amino acids. The CDR3 region is CAWSVQGWNTEAFF. The CDR3 DNA follows: TGTGCCTGGAGTGTCCAGGGGTGGAACACTGAAGCTTTCTTT.

Only one count was recorded for this clone. The limits of the CDR3 on the DNA are not certain, so only TCRdb's listed CDR3 is given. The chain is built from TRBV30 and TRBJ1-6; the table's D call, TRBD1, has no DNA check behind it. The CDR3 region is 11 residues in length, termini included. CDR1 is GTSNPN and CDR2 is SVGIG in the germline V gene (reference sequence). The CDR3 is CAWSVGGGSHF.

The genes are TRBV7-6 and TRBJ1-3; unclear D gene. V gave up 1 base and J gave up 0 bases, with 7 bases separating them. The germline V gene encodes CDR1 SGHVS and CDR2 FNYEAQ. The CDR3 loop spans 15 amino acids. The CDR3 spells CASSLDRSSGNTIYF. For the CDR3, the DNA is TGTGCCAGCAGCTTAGACAGAAGCTCTGGAAACACCATATATTTT.